These T cell receptor beta chains were read from a single sample in a study of shared T cell receptors in the human thymus. The table came from immunoSEQ multiplex PCR; TCRdb's copy has only in-frame clones and leaves some out. This sample carries about 730,000 clones, 80% to 90% of them seen once, and the ten largest clones take more than 0.008%. The data were also submitted as part of a second study, on human thymus T cells.

The sample taken for sequencing was thymocytes. These receptors all stem from a girl less than two years old with a congenital heart defect. Both conserved end residues are part of each CDR3. The D gene is left open where the match is weak. Not every row has a clone size; where given, it reads once, few, many or a size class.

V,D,length,J,size,DNA,CDR3
TRBV27,-,17,TRBJ1-2,-,TGTGCCAGCAGTTTAGGGCGGGGTGGAGGCAGTCCTACCCGCTACACCTTC,CASSLGRGGGSPTRYTF
TRBV30,TRBD1,13,TRBJ2-7,-,TGTGCCTGGGGGGACAGCGCTGGCCACGAGCAGTACTTC,CAWGDSAGHEQYF
TRBV5-1,-,14,TRBJ1-1,once,TGCGCCAGCAGCTTGACGGTGATGAACACTGAAGCTTTCTTT,CASSLTVMNTEAFF
TRBV30,-,21,TRBJ2-7,-,TGTGCCTGGAGTGTTTACCAGCGACGGCCTTTAACCCCCTTTCGGACCTACGAGCAGTACTTC,CAWSVYQRRPLTPFRTYEQYF
TRBV11-2,-,15,TRBJ1-1,-,TGTGCCAGCAGCTTAGAAGGGGTGGGGAACACTGAAGCTTTCTTT,CASSLEGVGNTEAFF
TRBV4-2,-,15,TRBJ1-6,-,TGTGCCAGCAGCCAAGGGGGGCTTAGGATCTCACCCCTCCACTTT,CASSQGGLRISPLHF
TRBV7-8,-,15,TRBJ1-5,few,TGTGCCAGCAGCCCCCAAACTCGGGGCAATCAGCCCCAGCATTTT,CASSPQTRGNQPQHF
TRBV2,TRBD2,14,TRBJ2-7,-,TGTGCCAGCAGTTCGACTAGCGGGCGCTACGAGCAGTACTTC,CASSSTSGRYEQYF
TRBV7-8,TRBD1,15,TRBJ1-2,-,TGTGCCAGCAGCATAGGGGACAGGGCGAACTATGGCTACACCTTC,CASSIGDRANYGYTF
TRBV9,-,17,TRBJ1-2,-,TGTGCCAGCAGCGCCCGTAGGAATGGGGAGGGGATTCATGGCTACACCTTC,CASSARRNGEGIHGYTF
TRBV6-5,-,11,TRBJ2-2,once,TGTGCCAGCAGGTTCGCCGGGGAGCTGTTTTTT,CASRFAGELFF
TRBV14,-,17,TRBJ2-1,once,TGTGCCAGCAGCCCGCAACGGGCGGGGAGCTCCTACAATGAGCAGTTCTTC,CASSPQRAGSSYNEQFF
TRBV7-6,-,13,TRBJ1-1,-,TGTGCCAGCAGCCCGTATCCAGGCAGCGAAGCTTTCTTT,CASSPYPGSEAFF
TRBV6-1,-,15,TRBJ1-2,-,TGTGCCAGCACTAGATGGCACAGGGATCCCTATGGCTACACCTTC,CASTRWHRDPYGYTF
TRBV11-2,TRBD2,18,TRBJ2-7,few,TGTGCCAGCAGCTTAATGTTTGGTGTACGCGGGGGAAGATACGAGCAGTACTTC,CASSLMFGVRGGRYEQYF
TRBV5-5,-,12,TRBJ1-1,-,TGTGCCAGCAGCTCCCGGACAAAAGAAGCTTTCTTT,CASSSRTKEAFF
TRBV5-5,-,16,TRBJ2-7,-,TGTGCCAGCAGCATCCCTATAGGGGAATTTTATTACGAGCAGTACTTC,CASSIPIGEFYYEQYF
TRBV7-2,TRBD2,15,TRBJ2-7,-,TGTGCCAGCAGCCCCACTAGCGGGGGCGACTACGAGCAGTACTTC,CASSPTSGGDYEQYF
TRBV7-2,TRBD1,15,TRBJ2-7,-,TGTGCCAGCAGCTTAGGGGACAGGGGGCATGACGAGCAGTACTTC,CASSLGDRGHDEQYF
TRBV28,-,16,TRBJ1-2,once,TGTGCCAGCAGTCTCACACCCGACAGAGGCCCCTATGGCTACACCTTC,CASSLTPDRGPYGYTF
TRBV4-3,TRBD1,16,TRBJ1-2,-,TGCGCCAGCAGCCAACTATCCAGGGGGTATGGCTATGGCTACACCTTC,CASSQLSRGYGYGYTF
TRBV28,TRBD1,12,TRBJ1-6,-,TGTGCCAGCAGCACAGGGGCTTCACCCCTCCACTTT,CASSTGASPLHF
TRBV6-1,TRBD1,17,TRBJ1-2,-,TGTGCCAGCAGTGAAGCGCATTGGGTGACAGGGTACTATGGCTACACCTTC,CASSEAHWVTGYYGYTF
TRBV12-5,TRBD2,21,TRBJ2-4,few,TGTGCTAGTGGTTTGTCCCCCCCAACTAGCGAGGGATTTCTAGCCAAAAACATTCAGTACTTC,CASGLSPPTSEGFLAKNIQYF
TRBV2,-,15,TRBJ2-7,-,TGTGCCAGCAGTGGGACAGACAGGATCTCCTACGAGCAGTACTTC,CASSGTDRISYEQYF
TRBV14,-,15,TRBJ2-7,-,TGTGCCAGCAGCCAAGATGTTGCCAGGGCTTACGAGCAGTACTTC,CASSQDVARAYEQYF
TRBV2,TRBD1,15,TRBJ2-6,once,TGTGCCAGCAGCGACAGGGTCTCTGGGGCCAACGTCCTGACTTTC,CASSDRVSGANVLTF
TRBV5-5,-,16,TRBJ1-5,-,TGTGCCAGCAGCTTGGATGTCGGCGGGGGCAATCAGCCCCAGCATTTT,CASSLDVGGGNQPQHF